Given below is one TCR beta chain in context. Its antigen is still unknown. No base qualities exist here, and no much larger clone lies one base off it. This sample was taken from a study of patients and donors after allogeneic stem cell transplantation (dated by TCRdb to 2020 to 2022). V loses 3 bases of germline sequence and J loses 0 bases, and the interval between the two ends is 5 bases. Based on the germline V gene (reference sequence), the CDR1 and CDR2 sequences are GTSNPN and SVGIG. From cysteine to phenylalanine, the CDR3 is 12 amino acids long. Of all the DNA, just the CDR3 is kept, 36 bases in frame from base 1. The library relied on RT-PCR. Sequencing was performed on a NextSeq 550. TCRdb trimmed the raw reads at Q25, called clones with MiXCR and kept productive beta chains. CDR3 protein sequences are deduplicated, and each keeps its most common genes and DNA. A total of some 880,000 distinct CDR3 sequences appear in this sample, approximately 18% of them only once. The ten largest clones add up to roughly 6.4% of the sample.

Sequencing used blood, either unsorted or a sorted T cell fraction (not recorded which). The sequence links TRBV30 to TRBJ1-1; a confident D gene designation cannot be given. The receptor's source is a human donor who was either an allogeneic HSCT recipient or a stem cell or donor lymphocyte infusion donor (not recorded which). It is not recorded whose cells these are; they may come from a transplant donor. The CDR3 region has the sequence CAWSPVNTEAFF. The DNA is TGTGCCTGGAGCCCGGTGAACACTGAAGCTTTCTTT.